One and the same sample provided the 20 T cell receptor beta chains below, sequenced in a study of shared clonotypes between healthy human individuals. Produced via immunoSEQ multiplex PCR; TCRdb's table is partial and in-frame only. In the table there are approximately 650,000 clones, around 95% of which are singletons. It was CD45RO-negative cells, positively selected for CCR7, that made up naive CD8 cells, with terminally differentiated effector memory CD45RA+ cells excluded. Material for sequencing was naive CD8+ T cells sorted from blood. Source of these receptors: a woman between 25 and 40 years old in good health.

This clone was seen a single time. V usage is TRBV29-1 and J usage is TRBJ1-1, with TRBD1 matching over 9 bases. CDR1 is SQVTM and CDR2 is ANQGSEA in the germline V gene. Trimming cost V 7 bases and J 1 base; bases outside gene matches: 16. The CDR3 totals 17 residues. The CDR3 protein is CSALGQGQQRKNTEAFF. The DNA for the CDR3 is TGCAGCGCTTTGGGACAGGGTCAACAGAGGAAGAACACTGAAGCTTTCTTT.

This rearrangement joins TRBV28 to TRBJ1-2; D call uncertain. CDR1 is MDHEN and CDR2 is SYDVKM in the germline V gene. V was clipped by 6 bases and J by 5 bases, with 25 bases between them. The CDR3 consists of 17 residues. The CDR3 protein is CASRFIPSFPKAYGYTF. The DNA of the CDR3 is TGTGCCAGCAGATTTATTCCTTCATTCCCGAAGGCGTATGGCTACACCTTC.

The chain recombines TRBV27 with TRBJ2-1; maybe TRBD2 (5 bases). CDR1 is MNHEY and CDR2 is SMNVEV in the germline V gene (reference sequence). This CDR3 has 13 amino acids. Trimming shortened V by 5 bases and J by 4 bases, and 9 bases separated the two germline ends. The CDR3 is CASSVTNYNEQFF. The CDR3 coding sequence is TGTGCCAGCAGTGTGACTAATTACAATGAGCAGTTCTTC.

V usage is TRBV15 and J usage is TRBJ2-7; D ambiguous. The CDR3 is 14 amino acids. Trimming left V 0 bases short and J 5 bases short, with 11 bases between. Germline CDR1 reads LNHNV; CDR2 reads YYDKDF (reference sequence). The DNA for the CDR3 is TGTGCCACCAGCAGAGATAATACACACGACGAGCAGTACTTC. Its protein is CATSRDNTHDEQYF.

This clone was seen once. This sequence joins TRBV28 and TRBJ2-3; D is unclear. V lost 3 bases and J lost 0, with 7 bases in between. In germline, CDR1 is MDHEN, CDR2 SYDVKM. The CDR3 extends over 14 amino acids. The CDR3 here is CASSFAPSTDTQYF. The CDR3, as DNA: TGTGCCAGCAGTTTTGCGCCTAGCACAGATACGCAGTATTTT. The entire variable domain, with the rest obtained from reference TRBV28 and TRBJ2-3, is as follows: DVKVTQSSRYLVKRTGEKVFLECVQDMDHENMFWYRQDPGLGLRLIYFSYDVKMKEKGDIPEGYSVSREKKERFSLILESASTNQTSMYLCASSFAPSTDTQYFGPGTRLTVL.

J is TRBJ2-2 and V is TRBV5-1, with 11 nucleotides matching TRBD2. After removal of 0 bases from V and 0 bases from J, the junction contained 7 bases not matched to a gene. In germline, CDR1 is SGHRS, CDR2 YFSETQ. The CDR3 is 19 amino acids. CDR3 amino acids: CASSLVGLAGGSNTGELFF. In DNA form, the CDR3 reads TGCGCCAGCAGCTTGGTGGGTCTAGCGGGAGGTTCGAACACCGGGGAGCTGTTTTTT.

CDR3 bases: TGTGCCAGCAGGGGGACAGGACTCTCTGGAAACACCATATATTTT. Translating it yields CASRGTGLSGNTIYF. V usage is TRBV6-6 and J usage is TRBJ1-3, with 8 bases lining up with TRBD1. Germline V gives CDR1 MNHNY, CDR2 SVGAGI (reference sequence). This CDR3 spans 15 amino acids. The ends lost 6 bases at V and 0 bases at J; junction bases unmatched: 4.

About this clone: At the DNA level, this CDR3 is encoded by other sequences in the same sample as well. V and J are TRBV19 and TRBJ2-1; the D is unclear. The germline CDR1 and CDR2 sequences are LNHDA and SQIVND (reference sequence). The CDR3 totals 15 residues. The V end lost 1 base, the J end lost 0 bases, and 7 bases lay between the germline ends. The CDR3 bases are TGTGCCAGTAGTATAGGGGCAGTCTCCTACAATGAGCAGTTCTTC. Its protein is CASSIGAVSYNEQFF.

The chain joins TRBV7-6 to TRBJ2-7; tentative D call: TRBD1 (6 bases). V was trimmed by 5 bases and J by 4 bases, leaving 18 bases between them. Germline V gene lookup returns CDR1 SGHVS and CDR2 FNYEAQ. The CDR3 has 15 residues. The CDR3 DNA follows: TGTGCCAGCAGCACTCGAGCAGGGGCCTCTTACGAGCAGTACTTC. It encodes CASSTRAGASYEQYF. Using reference TRBV7-6 and TRBJ2-7 for the parts outside the CDR3, the full variable domain is GAGVSQSPRYKVTKRGQDVALRCDPISGHVSLYWYRQALGQGPEFLTYFNYEAQQDKSGLPNDRFSAERPEGSISTLTIQRTEQRDSAMYRCASSTRAGASYEQYFGPGTRLTVT.

V and J are TRBV11-2 and TRBJ2-5, with D perhaps matching TRBD1 (6 bases). The CDR3 has 15 residues. CDR1 is SGHAT, CDR2 FQNNGV, per germline. Between the trimmed V and J ends, which lost 5 bases and 5 bases, there was a span of 18 bases. The CDR3 region is CASSDAGESTETQYF. The CDR3 nucleotides are TGTGCCAGCAGCGACGCAGGGGAAAGTACGGAGACCCAGTACTTC.

The V and J genes are TRBV4-1 and TRBJ2-7, with 9 bases aligning to TRBD2. CDR3 length: 17 amino acids. Germline loops: CDR1 MGHRA, CDR2 YSYEKL. After removal of 1 base from V and 1 base from J, the junction contained 8 bases not matched to a gene. CDR3 protein: CASSQGPSGILSYEQYF. The CDR3, as DNA: TGCGCCAGCAGCCAAGGCCCTAGCGGGATCTTGTCCTACGAGCAGTACTTC.

The chain carries TRBV11-2 and TRBJ2-7, with 11 bases identical to TRBD2. In germline, CDR1 is SGHAT, CDR2 FQNNGV. The CDR3 runs 19 residues. Trimming took 2 bases from V and 6 from J; bases not matched to a gene: 18. The CDR3, as DNA: TGTGCCAGCAGCTTAAATCATTTAGCGGGAGGGCCGGGATCCATCGAGCAGTACTTC. Amino acids: CASSLNHLAGGPGSIEQYF.

As regards this clone: Other nucleotide sequences from this sample produce the same CDR3. The CDR3 sequence is CASSQGGGYEQYF. The DNA for the CDR3 is TGCGCCAGCAGCCAAGGAGGGGGCTACGAGCAGTACTTC. This chain uses TRBV4-1 with TRBJ2-7; D possibly corresponds to TRBD1 (6 bases). This CDR3 comprises 13 residues. Trimming shortened V by 1 base and J by 3 bases, and 7 bases separated the two germline ends. Germline assignment: CDR1 MGHRA and CDR2 YSYEKL.

This clone was seen only once. This chain uses TRBV7-9 with TRBJ1-6, with D hard to call. From germline, CDR1 is SEHNR and CDR2 FQNEAQ (reference sequence). Deletions cut 1 base from V and 7 bases from J, with 14 bases between. This CDR3 spans 16 amino acids. The CDR3 DNA follows: TGTGCCAGCAGCTTAGAGTCCCGGCCAGCCAATTCACCCCTCCACTTT. Translation gives CASSLESRPANSPLHF.

The chain has TRBV7-8 and TRBJ2-6; D might be TRBD1 (5 bases). There are 17 residues in the CDR3. With 4 bases removed from V and 4 bases from J, the gap between germline ends came to 17 bases. Germline-derived CDR1 and CDR2 are SGHVS and FQNEAQ. The CDR3 DNA reads TGTGCCAGCAGCTCCCAAATAACAGGTTCCGGGGCCAACGTCCTGACTTTC. This encodes CASSSQITGSGANVLTF.

This chain connects TRBV9 to TRBJ2-4, with D possibly TRBD1 on 6 matching bases. The ends were cut back, 0 bases at V and 4 bases at J, with 14 bases in the middle. CDR1 is SGDLS and CDR2 is YYNGEE in the germline V gene. The CDR3 has 16 amino acids. CDR3 amino acids: CASSVDGGIGKNIQYF. The CDR3 bases are TGTGCCAGCAGCGTAGATGGGGGCATTGGGAAAAACATTCAGTACTTC. The full variable domain, rest sourced from reference TRBV9 and TRBJ2-4, is DSGVTQTPKHLITATGQRVTLRCSPRSGDLSVYWYQQSLDQGLQFLIQYYNGEERAKGNILERFSAQQFPDLHSELNLSSLELGDSALYFCASSVDGGIGKNIQYFGAGTRLSVL.

J is TRBJ1-1 and V is TRBV5-6; D remains unclear. Germline-derived CDR1 and CDR2 are SGHDT and YYEEEE. This CDR3 has 13 amino acids. Trimming took off 2 bases at V and 0 bases at J, with 5 bases between the two ends. The CDR3 nucleotides are TGTGCCAGCAGCTTTTCGGTGAACACTGAAGCTTTCTTT. The encoded protein is CASSFSVNTEAFF.

This chain links TRBV11-2 with TRBJ2-5; D tentatively reads TRBD1 or TRBD2 (5 bases each). This CDR3 comprises 14 residues. Per germline, CDR1 SGHAT and CDR2 FQNNGV. Trimming shortened V by 8 bases and J by 4 bases, and 17 bases separated the two germline ends. CDR3: CASSFQGARETQYF. CDR3 in DNA: TGTGCCAGCTCCTTCCAGGGAGCTCGAGAGACCCAGTACTTC.

The gene calls are TRBV11-2 and TRBJ1-1; D may be TRBD1 (5 bases). V lost 1 base, J lost 1 base, and 7 bases lay in between. The CDR3 extends over 14 amino acids. Per germline, CDR1 SGHAT and CDR2 FQNNGV. The CDR3 bases are TGTGCCAGCAGCTTAGCAGGGTCGAACACTGAAGCTTTCTTT. Residues: CASSLAGSNTEAFF.

This sequence joins TRBV4-2 and TRBJ1-2, with D possibly TRBD1 on 5 matching bases. The CDR3 sequence is 15 residues long. Germline V gene lookup returns CDR1 LGHNA and CDR2 YNFKEQ. Trimming removed 0 bases at V and 5 bases at J, with 13 bases between. Here the CDR3 reads CASSQEQAPGYGYTF. The CDR3 region has the DNA TGTGCCAGCAGCCAAGAACAGGCCCCTGGGTATGGCTACACCTTC.